Below, 23 T cell receptor beta chains from the same sample are listed, as sequenced in a study of blood T cell repertoires in COVID-19. The data were produced by immunoSEQ multiplex PCR, yet TCRdb's version contains in-frame clones alone and is incomplete. The data show around 200,000 clones, with roughly 87% seen just once and 1.9% held by the top ten. Sequenced input: peripheral blood. All receptors come from a man aged 35-49 years with active or convalescent COVID-19.

J is TRBJ1-4 and V is TRBV6-5; 7 nucleotides match TRBD1. From germline, CDR1 is MNHEY and CDR2 SVGAGI. The length of the CDR3 is 16 residues. Trimming removed 0 bases from V and 8 bases from J; junction bases left unmatched: 9. The CDR3 DNA follows: TGTGCCAGCAGTTACTCTGCAGAACCCAGGGGGGAAAAACTGTTTTTT. Protein sequence: CASSYSAEPRGEKLFF.

The chain recombines TRBV6-2 or TRBV6-3 with TRBJ2-3, with 7 bases that match TRBD1. This CDR3 region has 15 residues. Per germline, CDR1 MNHEY and CDR2 SVGEGT. V lost 6 bases to trimming and J lost 3 bases; unmatched junction nucleotides: 9. The CDR3 DNA reads as TGTGCCAGCAGCATCAGGGGGATCGGAACAGATACGCAGTATTTT. It specifies CASSIRGIGTDTQYF.

This sequence joins TRBV15 and TRBJ1-3, with D tentatively TRBD1 (5 bases). This CDR3 is 16 amino acids long. Trimming removed 5 bases at V and 0 bases at J, with 14 bases between. Germline V gene lookup returns CDR1 LNHNV and CDR2 YYDKDF (reference sequence). This chain's CDR3 is CATSADSYFSGNTIYF. The CDR3 region has the DNA TGTGCCACCAGCGCCGACAGCTATTTCTCTGGAAACACCATATATTTT. Supplemented by reference TRBV15 and TRBJ1-3, the full variable domain reads DAMVIQNPRYQVTQFGKPVTLSCSQTLNHNVMYWYQQKSSQAPKLLFHYYDKDFNNEADTPDNFQSRRPNTSFCFLDIRSPGLGDTAMYLCATSADSYFSGNTIYFGEGSWLTVV.

The chain carries TRBV27 and TRBJ2-4; 9 bases are a match to TRBD1. J was trimmed by 7 bases and V by 8 bases; bases with no gene match: 6. Per the germline V gene, CDR1 is MNHEY and CDR2 is SMNVEV (reference sequence). There are 13 residues in the CDR3. CDR3 bases: TGTGCCAGCGGGGGGACAGGGAGGAACATTCAGTACTTC. Encoded protein: CASGGTGRNIQYF.

In DNA form, the CDR3 reads TGTGCCACCAGTGATTTGGGGGGGAATAGCAATCAGCCCCAGCATTTT. Protein: CATSDLGGNSNQPQHF. The chain joins TRBV24-1 to TRBJ1-5, with D possibly TRBD1 on 5 matching bases. Between the trimmed V and J ends, which lost 0 bases and 0 bases, there was a span of 8 bases. The CDR3 consists of 16 residues. CDR1 and CDR2 (germline): KGHDR, SFDVKD.

The chain has TRBV6-4 and TRBJ1-1, with no clear D. Trimming removed 6 bases from V and 3 bases from J, with 14 bases in between. The length of the CDR3 is 14 residues. CDR1 and CDR2 from the germline V gene are MRHNA and SNTAGT. The CDR3 bases are TGTGCCAGCAGGAAGGGAGAGGCCGACACTGAAGCTTTCTTT. Residues: CASRKGEADTEAFF.

The V and J genes are TRBV5-4 and TRBJ1-1, with D uncertain. Trimming took 0 bases from V and 7 from J, leaving 7 bases between them. The CDR3 has 12 residues. Germline CDR1 and CDR2: SGHNT and YYREEE (reference sequence). The CDR3 bases are TGTGCCAGCAGCTTGGATTATCGTGAAGCTTTCTTT. This translates into CASSLDYREAFF.

This chain connects TRBV28 to TRBJ1-4, with D unresolved. The V gene's germline CDR1 is MDHEN and CDR2 SYDVKM. The CDR3 extends over 16 amino acids. Trimming removed 5 bases from V and 1 base from J, with 14 bases in between. CDR3 sequence reads: CASSPGGRLTNEKLFF. Here the CDR3 DNA reads TGTGCCAGCAGTCCCGGAGGGCGATTAACTAATGAAAAACTGTTTTTT.

V and J are TRBV5-6 and TRBJ2-7, with D maybe TRBD2 (6 bases). V lost 4 bases and J 3 bases, leaving 17 bases between the germline ends. Germline V lookup: CDR1 SGHDT, CDR2 YYEEEE. The CDR3 length is 15 residues. The CDR3 coding sequence is TGTGCCAGCAGCACGAAGCCGGGACTGGGCTACGAGCAGTACTTC. Protein product: CASSTKPGLGYEQYF.

This chain links TRBV11-2 with TRBJ2-1; 13 bases match TRBD2. Losses at the gene ends were 4 bases for V and 2 bases for J; bases not matched to a gene: 11. CDR1 and CDR2 from the germline V gene are SGHAT and FQNNGV. CDR3 length: 19 residues. CDR3 DNA: TGTGCCAGCAGCTCGACTGGACTAGCGGGAGATGTCCCCTACAATGAGCAGTTCTTC. Translation gives CASSSTGLAGDVPYNEQFF.

J is TRBJ2-7 and V is TRBV5-1; D is possibly TRBD1 (5 bases). The CDR3 is 13 residues long. Germline V gives CDR1 SGHRS, CDR2 YFSETQ. The V gene lost 4 bases and the J gene lost 3 bases, with 11 bases spanning the gap. The CDR3, as DNA: TGCGCCAGCAGCCCGACAGCAATCTACGAGCAGTACTTC. Translation gives CASSPTAIYEQYF.

V gene TRBV24-1 combines with J gene TRBJ2-3; 7 bases match TRBD2. Trimming removed 3 bases from V and 2 bases from J; junction bases left unmatched: 7. Germline V CDR1 and CDR2: KGHDR, SFDVKD. The CDR3 runs 16 residues. CDR3: CATSDPGLDATDTQYF. The CDR3 coding sequence is TGTGCCACCAGTGATCCCGGACTAGACGCCACAGATACGCAGTATTTT.

V is TRBV10-3 and J is TRBJ1-1, with 7 bases aligning to TRBD1. V dropped 4 bases and J dropped 4; count of bases not matched to a gene: 6. The CDR3 contains 14 residues. Germline V CDR1 and CDR2: ENHRY, SYGVKD. CDR3: CAISGIAGGTEAFF. In DNA form, the CDR3 reads TGTGCCATCAGTGGGATAGCAGGGGGCACTGAAGCTTTCTTT.

The genes are TRBV19 and TRBJ1-2, with a possible D match to TRBD1 (6 bases). Germline CDR1 reads LNHDA; CDR2 reads SQIVND (reference sequence). The CDR3 is 14 amino acids. Trimming took off 8 bases at V and 4 bases at J, with 17 bases between the two ends. CDR3 protein: CASRYQQGAYGYTF. CDR3 nucleotides: TGTGCCAGTCGATACCAACAGGGTGCCTATGGCTACACCTTC.

The gene calls are TRBV5-1 and TRBJ2-2; D unclear. Germline V CDR1 and CDR2: SGHRS, YFSETQ. Trimming cost V 4 bases and J 5 bases, with 12 bases left between them. The CDR3 contains 14 residues. CDR3 DNA sequence: TGCGCCAGCAGCCCCCTGGCCGATACCGGGGAGCTGTTTTTT. Translated, it gives CASSPLADTGELFF.

The chain is built from TRBV4-2 and TRBJ2-2; possible D gene TRBD2, 6 bases. CDR1 LGHNA and CDR2 YNFKEQ come from the germline V gene. The V gene lost 3 bases and the J gene lost 8 bases, with 19 bases spanning the gap. The CDR3 runs to 16 residues. For the CDR3, the DNA is TGTGCCAGCAGCCAGGGGACTTTCCGTCGGGCAGGGGAGCTGTTTTTT. It translates to CASSQGTFRRAGELFF.

The chain is built from TRBV15 and TRBJ1-6; 8 bases map to TRBD1. The CDR3 covers 15 residues. V lost 0 bases, J lost 9 bases, and 4 bases stayed unmatched. Germline V gene lookup returns CDR1 LNHNV and CDR2 YYDKDF (reference sequence). CDR3 DNA: TGTGCCACCAGCAGAGATCGGACAGGGAGTTCACCCCTCCACTTT. This gives the protein CATSRDRTGSSPLHF.

This rearrangement joins TRBV27 to TRBJ1-5; D remains unclear. The germline gives CDR1 MNHEY, CDR2 SMNVEV (reference sequence). The CDR3 length is 15 residues. Trimming left V 6 bases short and J 6 bases short, with 18 bases between. Here the CDR3 DNA reads TGTGCCAGCAGCCCCCCGGAAAAGCGGACTCAGCCCCAGCATTTT. Its protein is CASSPPEKRTQPQHF.

The rearrangement links TRBV7-9 to TRBJ2-5; TRBD1 aligns across 11 bases. The germline V gene has CDR1 SEHNR and CDR2 FQNEAQ (reference sequence). With V trimmed by 4 bases and J by 2 bases, 6 bases remained unmatched. The CDR3 loop spans 16 amino acids. The DNA of the CDR3 is TGTGCCAGCAGCTCGGGGGACAGGGGGGAGCAAGAGACCCAGTACTTC. It translates to CASSSGDRGEQETQYF.

The V call is TRBV30, the J call TRBJ1-5; D perhaps matches TRBD1 (6 bases). CDR1 is GTSNPN and CDR2 is SVGIG in the germline V gene (reference sequence). Trimming stripped 2 bases from V and 0 bases from J, with 11 bases between. CDR3 size: 15 residues. The CDR3 protein is CAWSNGQHSNQPQHF. CDR3 DNA sequence: TGTGCCTGGAGTAACGGACAGCATAGCAATCAGCCCCAGCATTTT.

The chain uses TRBV6-6 and TRBJ1-2; 12 bases fit TRBD1. Germline values: CDR1 MNHNY, CDR2 SVGAGI (reference sequence). V gave up 5 bases and J gave up 3 bases; unmatched junction bases: 10. This CDR3 is built from 17 residues. In DNA form, the CDR3 reads TGTGCCAGCAGTCCTGGGGGACAGGGGGCGCGGGACTATGGCTACACCTTC. Translated: CASSPGGQGARDYGYTF.

V is TRBV12-3 or TRBV12-4 and J is TRBJ1-1; no definite D call. The CDR3 has 13 residues. V dropped 1 base and J dropped 11 bases, with 14 bases sitting between them. This CDR3 reads CASSLVQALGAFF. CDR3 DNA sequence: TGTGCCAGCAGTTTAGTCCAGGCCCTTGGGGCTTTCTTT.

J is TRBJ1-2 and V is TRBV11-2; D is ambiguous. CDR1 and CDR2 (germline): SGHAT, FQNNGV. The ends were cut back, 5 bases at V and 8 bases at J, with 21 bases in the middle. The CDR3 extends over 15 amino acids. The CDR3, as DNA: TGTGCCAGCAGCAGAAACACCGAGGGTATAGGCGGCTACACCTTC. Protein: CASSRNTEGIGGYTF.